These 29 T cell receptor beta chains came from one sample sequenced in a study of shared clonotypes between healthy human individuals. Assay: immunoSEQ multiplex PCR; the TCRdb copy retains only in-frame clones and omits some. The sample lists more than 1,200,000 clones, approximately 98.5% occurring once. The material sequenced was naive CD4+ T cells sorted from blood. As for subset: CD45RA+ positively selected. The receptors originated from a man aged 25 to 40 in good health.

The rearrangement uses TRBV7-2 and TRBJ2-5; 10 positions match TRBD2. The germline V gene encodes CDR1 SGHTA and CDR2 FQGNSA. The CDR3 length is 13 residues. V was clipped by 6 bases and J by 5 bases; unmatched bases: 3. CDR3 residues: CASSSGRTETQYF. In DNA, the CDR3 is TGTGCCAGCAGTAGCGGGAGGACGGAGACCCAGTACTTC.

This clone has only one observation. Other nucleotide sequences in the sample specify the same CDR3. The rearrangement joins TRBV5-1 to TRBJ1-4; 9 bases map to TRBD1. The CDR3 runs to 14 residues. The J segment lost 7 bases and the V segment lost 3 bases, leaving 4 bases of the junction unmatched. Germline V gene sequence: CDR1 SGHRS, CDR2 YFSETQ. The DNA for the CDR3 is TGCGCCAGCAGCTCGGGACAGGGAGGTGAAAAACTGTTTTTT. This gives the protein CASSSGQGGEKLFF.

The chain is built from TRBV4-1 and TRBJ2-5; 7 nucleotides line up with TRBD2. With 1 base clipped from V and 5 bases from J, the junction kept 7 bases outside the gene matches. Germline-derived CDR1 and CDR2 are MGHRA and YSYEKL. This CDR3 contains 15 residues. This CDR3 reads CASSQGLAIGETQYF. CDR3 in DNA: TGCGCCAGCAGCCAAGGACTAGCAATTGGGGAGACCCAGTACTTC.

Details on this clone: At one boundary the junction diverges from the germline segment, which might be a read error. J is TRBJ1-1 and V is TRBV25-1, with a possible D match to TRBD1 (5 bases). The germline gives CDR1 MGHDK, CDR2 SYGVNS. The CDR3 extends over 12 amino acids. In DNA, the CDR3 is TGTGCCAGCAGTGAAATTGGGACTGGAGCTTTCTTT. Translation: CASSEIGTGAFF.

The CDR3 region is CASTRRGRQPQHF. Here the CDR3 DNA reads TGTGCCAGCACTCGCAGGGGTCGGCAGCCCCAGCATTTT. The gene calls are TRBV6-5 and TRBJ1-5, with TRBD1 as a possible D gene (6 bases). In germline, CDR1 is MNHEY, CDR2 SVGAGI. CDR3 size: 13 residues. V was trimmed by 7 bases and J by 7 bases, leaving 14 bases between them.

Remarks on this clone: Other DNA sequences in the sample encode the same CDR3. The rearrangement joins TRBV5-1 to TRBJ2-5, with D tentatively TRBD1 or TRBD2 (6 bases each). Trimming removed 3 bases at V and 2 bases at J, with 11 bases between. Germline V gene lookup returns CDR1 SGHRS and CDR2 YFSETQ. This CDR3 contains 14 residues. In DNA form, the CDR3 reads TGCGCCAGCAGCTCCGGAGGGGGACAAGAGACCCAGTACTTC. Translation: CASSSGGGQETQYF.

This chain links TRBV9 with TRBJ2-7; 10 bases match TRBD1. CDR3 length: 14 amino acids. J gave up 5 bases and V 0 bases, and 2 bases lay outside the gene matches. The germline gives CDR1 SGDLS, CDR2 YYNGEE. The chain's CDR3 is CASSVADRGDEQYF. The CDR3 DNA sequence: TGTGCCAGCAGCGTAGCGGACAGGGGGGACGAGCAGTACTTC.

Comments on this clone: Different DNA sequences within this sample yield the same CDR3. This chain links TRBV2 with TRBJ1-5; TRBD1 agrees at 8 bases. V dropped 3 bases and J dropped 3; count of bases not matched to a gene: 4. CDR3 length equals 15 residues. Germline CDR1 and CDR2: SNHLY and FYNNEI. Here the CDR3 DNA reads TGTGCCAGCAGTGATAGGACAGGGAACAATCAGCCCCAGCATTTT. Translating gives CASSDRTGNNQPQHF.

CDR3 sequence reads: CASSTRQKPGLAGGPRSYEQYF. The CDR3, as DNA: TGTGCCAGTAGTACACGACAGAAACCGGGACTAGCGGGAGGGCCCCGCTCCTACGAGCAGTACTTC. The J gene is TRBJ2-7, the V gene TRBV19; 16 bases match TRBD2. Germline V gene lookup returns CDR1 LNHDA and CDR2 SQIVND (reference sequence). The CDR3 sequence is 22 residues long. Trimming at V came to 4 bases and at J to 0 bases, leaving 18 bases not matched to a gene.

The chain carries TRBV29-1 and TRBJ1-3, with D uncertain. CDR1 is SQVTM and CDR2 is ANQGSEA in the germline V gene. The CDR3 loop spans 11 amino acids. V lost 8 bases and J lost 2, with 7 bases in between. CDR3 nucleotides: TGCAGCTTCAGGACTGGAAACACCATATATTTT. It codes for CSFRTGNTIYF. Looking up the rest from reference TRBV29-1 and TRBJ1-3 gives the full variable domain: SAVISQKPSRDICQRGTSLTIQCQVDSQVTMMFWYRQQPGQSLTLIATANQGSEATYESGFVIDKFPISRPNLTFSTLTVSNMSPEDSSIYLCSFRTGNTIYFGEGSWLTVV.

V is TRBV29-1 and J is TRBJ1-1; weak D call: TRBD1 (5 bases). Trimming removed 4 bases from V and 5 bases from J, with 11 bases in between. The CDR3 has 12 amino acids. In germline, CDR1 is SQVTM, CDR2 ANQGSEA. The DNA for the CDR3 is TGCAGCGTTGTAGGGGAGGGGACTGAAGCTTTCTTT. Translation: CSVVGEGTEAFF.

The rearrangement links TRBV6-1 to TRBJ1-5, with unresolved D. The length of the CDR3 is 12 residues. Germline CDR1 reads MNHNS; CDR2 reads SASEGT. Trimming stripped 11 bases from V and 0 bases from J, with 8 bases between. The CDR3 loop is CASDYSNQPQHF. The CDR3 DNA follows: TGTGCCTCAGACTATAGCAATCAGCCCCAGCATTTT.

This chain links TRBV28 with TRBJ1-4, with 8 nucleotides matching TRBD1. V lost 8 bases, J lost 7 bases, and 6 bases stayed unmatched. The germline V gene has CDR1 MDHEN and CDR2 SYDVKM. The CDR3 runs to 13 residues. The chain's CDR3 is CASLDRGGEKLFF. The CDR3 DNA is TGTGCCAGCCTCGACAGGGGAGGTGAAAAACTGTTTTTT.

The rearrangement uses TRBV28 and TRBJ1-2; TRBD1 is a possible D gene (5 bases). V lost 5 bases to trimming and J lost 8 bases, with 21 bases between them. Germline V gene lookup returns CDR1 MDHEN and CDR2 SYDVKM. CDR3 length equals 15 residues. Here the CDR3 reads CASSPSPRGVEGYTF. DNA of the CDR3: TGTGCCAGCAGTCCCTCTCCTCGGGGGGTGGAGGGCTACACCTTC.

The V and J genes are TRBV9 and TRBJ2-2, with TRBD1 as a possible D gene (5 bases). V lost 2 bases to trimming and J lost 3 bases, with 11 bases between them. Germline assignment: CDR1 SGDLS and CDR2 YYNGEE. This CDR3 region has 15 residues. In nucleotides, the CDR3 is TGTGCCAGCAGCGTCCAGTCAGGGTACACCGGGGAGCTGTTTTTT. Translated: CASSVQSGYTGELFF. The full variable domain, with the rest looked up from reference TRBV9 and TRBJ2-2, is DSGVTQTPKHLITATGQRVTLRCSPRSGDLSVYWYQQSLDQGLQFLIQYYNGEERAKGNILERFSAQQFPDLHSELNLSSLELGDSALYFCASSVQSGYTGELFFGEGSRLTVL.

V is TRBV5-1 and J is TRBJ2-7; 11 bases fit TRBD2. Looked up from germline, CDR1 is SGHRS and CDR2 is YFSETQ. This CDR3 is built from 16 residues. Germline trimming cut 2 bases from V and 2 bases from J; bases unmatched to any gene: 6. CDR3 amino acids: CASSFDSGRVTYEQYF. CDR3 in DNA: TGCGCCAGCAGCTTTGATAGCGGGAGGGTCACCTACGAGCAGTACTTC.

V usage is TRBV6-6 and J usage is TRBJ1-1; no clear D gene. The V and J ends lost 7 bases and 9 bases respectively, with 12 bases between them. The CDR3 spans 11 residues. Germline values: CDR1 MNHNY, CDR2 SVGAGI (reference sequence). The CDR3: CASTLGGKAFF. The CDR3 DNA follows: TGTGCCAGCACCCTCGGAGGGAAAGCTTTCTTT.

CDR3 loop: CASSPTGYGYTF. The DNA for the CDR3 is TGTGCCAGCTCACCTACGGGCTATGGCTACACCTTC. V usage is TRBV18 and J usage is TRBJ1-2; D is uncertain. V was shortened by 3 bases and J by 4 bases, with 6 bases between the two germline ends. CDR1 KGHSH and CDR2 LQKENI come from the germline V gene. This CDR3 spans 12 amino acids.

The chain joins TRBV5-1 to TRBJ2-7; TRBD2 agrees at 11 bases. V lost 4 bases to trimming and J lost 4 bases; unmatched junction nucleotides: 4. CDR3 length: 14 amino acids. Germline V lookup: CDR1 SGHRS, CDR2 YFSETQ. Here the CDR3 DNA reads TGCGCCAGCAGCGAGACTAGCGGGATGTACGAGCAGTACTTC. Protein product: CASSETSGMYEQYF.

J is TRBJ2-3 and V is TRBV27, with D maybe TRBD2 (5 bases). CDR1 and CDR2 (germline): MNHEY, SMNVEV (reference sequence). V was clipped by 5 bases and J by 2 bases, with 17 bases between them. This CDR3 is built from 16 residues. The CDR3: CASSPYPERDTDTQYF. CDR3 DNA sequence: TGTGCCAGCAGTCCCTACCCCGAGAGGGACACAGATACGCAGTATTTT.

The chain couples TRBV19 to TRBJ2-5, with 11 bases lining up with TRBD2. The CDR3 length is 17 residues. The germline V gene encodes CDR1 LNHDA and CDR2 SQIVND (reference sequence). The V and J ends lost 3 bases and 5 bases, in that order; junction bases with no gene match: 11. In DNA form, the CDR3 reads TGTGCCAGTAGTATTTCCATTCTAGCGGGAGGTCGGGAGACCCAGTACTTC. Amino acid sequence: CASSISILAGGRETQYF. The complete variable domain, with remaining parts taken from reference TRBV19 and TRBJ2-5, reads DGGITQSPKYLFRKEGQNVTLSCEQNLNHDAMYWYRQDPGQGLRLIYYSQIVNDFQKGDIAEGYSVSREKKESFPLTVTSAQKNPTAFYLCASSISILAGGRETQYFGPGTRLLVL.

As for this clone: This sample also contains other DNA sequences that code for the same CDR3. The genes are TRBV2 and TRBJ1-5; D is uncertain. Germline V gene lookup returns CDR1 SNHLY and CDR2 FYNNEI. Trimming shortened V by 7 bases and J by 0 bases, and 7 bases separated the two germline ends. CDR3 length: 13 amino acids. CDR3 sequence reads: CASTTYSNQPQHF. Here the CDR3 DNA reads TGTGCCAGCACCACATATAGCAATCAGCCCCAGCATTTT.

The CDR3 sequence is CASSLFYEQYF. The CDR3 nucleotides read TGTGCCAGCAGCTTGTTTTACGAGCAGTACTTC. V is TRBV5-4 and J is TRBJ2-7, with D unclear. The length of the CDR3 is 11 residues. Deletions cut 1 base from V and 4 bases from J, with 3 bases between. CDR1 and CDR2 from the germline V gene are SGHNT and YYREEE (reference sequence).

The chain is built from TRBV9 and TRBJ1-1; D is perhaps TRBD1 (5 bases). The CDR3 contains 15 residues. Germline lookup yields CDR1 SGDLS and CDR2 YYNGEE. The V gene lost 3 bases and the J gene lost 0 bases, with 12 bases spanning the gap. CDR3 DNA sequence: TGTGCCAGCAGCGGACCGGGGGGTATGAACACTGAAGCTTTCTTT. Protein product: CASSGPGGMNTEAFF.

The chain couples TRBV29-1 to TRBJ2-5; the D is unclear. This CDR3 region has 13 residues. V shed 5 bases and J shed 1 base, with 11 bases lying between them. Germline V gene data show CDR1 as SQVTM and CDR2 as ANQGSEA. The CDR3 spells CSVFGVGQETQYF. CDR3 DNA sequence: TGCAGCGTTTTCGGTGTAGGCCAAGAGACCCAGTACTTC.

J is TRBJ2-2 and V is TRBV10-1, with a weak D call TRBD1 (6 bases). V shed 5 bases and J shed 6 bases, with 16 bases lying between them. This CDR3 contains 15 residues. Germline CDR1 reads WNHNN; CDR2 reads SYGVQD (reference sequence). In DNA form, the CDR3 reads TGCGCCAGCAGTCCTAGACAGACAGGCTCCGGGGAGCTGTTTTTT. It codes for CASSPRQTGSGELFF.

The chain links TRBV15 to TRBJ2-3; 8 bases line up with TRBD2. This CDR3 is 14 amino acids long. CDR1 and CDR2 (germline): LNHNV, YYDKDF (reference sequence). V gave up 6 bases and J gave up 2 bases; unmatched junction bases: 4. The CDR3 nucleotides are TGTGCCACCAGGGTAGCGGGACCCACAGATACGCAGTATTTT. It translates to CATRVAGPTDTQYF.

The gene calls are TRBV7-6 and TRBJ2-6; the D gene is possibly TRBD2 (5 bases). Germline V gene sequence: CDR1 SGHVS, CDR2 FNYEAQ. The CDR3 consists of 19 residues. V gave up 2 bases and J gave up 0 bases, with 17 bases separating them. The CDR3 nucleotides read TGTGCCAGCAGCTTACCGCTGACTAAAGGGCTCTCTGGGGCCAACGTCCTGACTTTC. Translating it yields CASSLPLTKGLSGANVLTF.

The chain combines TRBV28 with TRBJ1-1, with 8 bases aligning to TRBD1. The J segment lost 4 bases and the V segment lost 4 bases, leaving 5 bases of the junction unmatched. The CDR3 consists of 14 residues. Germline CDR1 reads MDHEN; CDR2 reads SYDVKM. CDR3 protein: CASSSPTGVTEAFF. The CDR3 DNA sequence: TGTGCCAGCAGTTCACCGACAGGGGTCACTGAAGCTTTCTTT.